Listed here are 32 T cell receptor beta chains from one sample, sequenced in a study of Tregs in tolerant kidney transplant recipients. Related graft donors supplied nonmyeloablative bone marrow transplants, and mixed chimerism was transient. Sequencing used immunoSEQ multiplex PCR; TCRdb keeps in-frame clones, though not all of them. The data show tens of thousands of clones, roughly nine tenths seen once. This specimen was CD8+ T cells from blood (PBMCs), taken 24 months after the transplant. These receptors were taken from a human patient who received a combined kidney and bone marrow transplant. Some T cells may be transferred from the graft donor.

This rearrangement joins TRBV4-1 to TRBJ2-5; 10 bases map to TRBD2. This CDR3 is built from 15 residues. The V gene's germline CDR1 is MGHRA and CDR2 YSYEKL. After removal of 8 bases from V and 2 bases from J, the junction contained 8 bases not matched to a gene. The CDR3 DNA follows: TGCGCCAGCGCGCCAGCGGGGGGGCATCAAGAGACCCAGTACTTC. The encoded protein is CASAPAGGHQETQYF.

The V and J genes are TRBV30 and TRBJ2-2; 7 bases are shared with TRBD1. The CDR3 loop spans 13 amino acids. Per germline, CDR1 GTSNPN and CDR2 SVGIG (reference sequence). The V and J ends lost 1 base and 7 bases, in that order; junction bases with no gene match: 3. As DNA, the CDR3 is TGTGCCTGGAGTGACAGGGGATACGGGGAGCTGTTTTTT. Its translation: CAWSDRGYGELFF.

V is TRBV5-4 and J is TRBJ2-1, with 10 bases fitting TRBD2. Germline CDR1 and CDR2: SGHNT and YYREEE (reference sequence). V shed 1 base, J shed 9 bases, and the junction held 10 bases outside the gene matches. This CDR3 is 16 amino acids long. The CDR3 nucleotides read TGTGCCAGCAGCTTGTGGGCTAGCGGGAGAGGGGGTGAGCAGTTCTTC. Encoded protein: CASSLWASGRGGEQFF. The full variable domain, with the rest looked up from reference TRBV5-4 and TRBJ2-1, is ETGVTQSPTHLIKTRGQQVTLRCSSQSGHNTVSWYQQALGQGPQFIFQYYREEENGRGNFPPRFSGLQFPNYSSELNVNALELDDSALYLCASSLWASGRGGEQFFGPGTRLTVL.

V gene TRBV30 combines with J gene TRBJ1-5; possibly TRBD1 for D (6 bases). This CDR3 is built from 12 residues. V lost 3 bases, J lost 11 bases, and 14 bases lay in between. Germline values: CDR1 GTSNPN, CDR2 SVGIG (reference sequence). The CDR3 spells CAWSRTGLSQHF. CDR3 in DNA: TGTGCCTGGAGCAGAACAGGGTTGTCCCAGCATTTT.

The V call is TRBV5-1, the J call TRBJ1-1; TRBD1 matches at 9 bases. V shed 0 bases and J 1 base; nucleotides not matched to a gene: 7. The CDR3 length is 17 residues. Germline values: CDR1 SGHRS, CDR2 YFSETQ. DNA for the CDR3: TGCGCCAGCAGCTTGGTACAGGGGGCGATAGGGAACACTGAAGCTTTCTTT. It is translated as CASSLVQGAIGNTEAFF.

This clone appeared once. This sequence joins TRBV19 and TRBJ2-1, with 8 nucleotides matching TRBD2. Germline CDR1 LNHDA, CDR2 SQIVND (reference sequence). The CDR3 has 15 amino acids. V trimming: 1 base; J trimming: 7 bases; junction bases outside the gene matches: 6. CDR3 nucleotide sequence: TGTGCCAGTAGTATAGCAGAGCGGGGGTGGAATGAGCAGTTCTTC. Translating gives CASSIAERGWNEQFF.

CDR3 nucleotide sequence: TGTGCCAGCAGCTTGTATGGGGCGGGAGTGGGCACAGATACGCAGTATTTT. Protein product: CASSLYGAGVGTDTQYF. The chain has TRBV5-5 and TRBJ2-3; 7 positions match TRBD2. The CDR3 has 17 amino acids. With 1 base clipped from V and 1 base from J, the junction kept 9 bases outside the gene matches. Germline V lookup: CDR1 SGHKS, CDR2 YYEKEE (reference sequence).

CDR3 amino acids: CASTLDGGTGNHEQYF. CDR3 nucleotides: TGTGCCAGCACCTTAGACGGCGGGACAGGGAACCACGAGCAGTACTTC. The J gene is TRBJ2-7, the V gene TRBV2; 9 nucleotides align to TRBD1. The V gene end was trimmed by 7 bases and the J gene end by 5 bases; junction bases not matched to a gene: 15. Germline V gene lookup returns CDR1 SNHLY and CDR2 FYNNEI. The CDR3 is 16 amino acids.

This clone is a singleton in its sample. The rearrangement uses TRBV4-3 and TRBJ2-5; TRBD1 is a possible D gene (6 bases). V was clipped by 4 bases and J by 3 bases, with 9 bases between them. Looked up from germline, CDR1 is LGHNA and CDR2 is YSLEER. This CDR3 has 13 residues. CDR3 DNA sequence: TGCGCCAGCAGCCCACCAGGGGAAGAGACCCAGTACTTC. It specifies CASSPPGEETQYF.

V and J are TRBV19 and TRBJ2-6; 10 bases align to TRBD1. The CDR3 sequence is 18 residues long. The ends lost 4 bases at V and 1 base at J; junction bases unmatched: 7. Germline-derived CDR1 and CDR2 are LNHDA and SQIVND (reference sequence). The CDR3 DNA is TGTGCCAGTAGTAAAGCCGGGACAGGGGTTTCTGGGGCCAACGTCCTGACTTTC. This gives the protein CASSKAGTGVSGANVLTF.

This chain links TRBV6-5 with TRBJ2-7; TRBD2 aligns across 8 bases. The CDR3 totals 13 residues. Trimming removed 7 bases from V and 0 bases from J; junction bases left unmatched: 2. Germline V gives CDR1 MNHEY, CDR2 SVGAGI. CDR3 in DNA: TGTGCCAGCACGAGCGGGAGCTCCTACGAGCAGTACTTC. Amino acids: CASTSGSSYEQYF.

CDR3 nucleotides: TGTGCCAGTAGTATGGAGCGGGAGGACACAGATACGCAGTATTTT. Residues: CASSMEREDTDTQYF. The chain is built from TRBV19 and TRBJ2-3; 9 bases align to TRBD2. The CDR3 consists of 15 residues. The V and J ends lost 3 bases and 2 bases, in that order; junction bases with no gene match: 3. Germline CDR1 reads LNHDA; CDR2 reads SQIVND (reference sequence).

This clone showed up just a few times. The chain combines TRBV30 with TRBJ1-2; TRBD1 matches 9 bases. Germline CDR1 GTSNPN, CDR2 SVGIG (reference sequence). This CDR3 has 22 residues. Trimming removed 0 bases from V and 5 bases from J; junction bases left unmatched: 28. This CDR3 is CAWSVRGQGPIFIPSGTYGYTF. CDR3 nucleotides: TGTGCCTGGAGTGTAAGGGGACAGGGCCCTATCTTCATACCATCCGGGACTTATGGCTACACCTTC.

V is TRBV6-5 and J is TRBJ2-1, with 11 bases identical to TRBD2. The CDR3 covers 14 residues. The germline gives CDR1 MNHEY, CDR2 SVGAGI. With V trimmed by 2 bases and J by 8 bases, 2 bases remained unmatched. The CDR3 region has the DNA TGTGCCAGCAGTTACCTTAGCGGGGGGGATGAGCAGTTCTTC. This codes for CASSYLSGGDEQFF.

In its sample, this clone ranks as medium-sized. Distinct nucleotide sequences in the sample also encode this CDR3. The chain joins TRBV7-3 to TRBJ2-3; 11 bases line up with TRBD2. Germline V gene sequence: CDR1 SGHTA, CDR2 FQGTGA. CDR3 length: 15 residues. After removal of 5 bases from V and 2 bases from J, the junction contained 3 bases not matched to a gene. The CDR3 spells CASSRLAGYTDTQYF. CDR3 sequence (DNA): TGTGCCAGCAGCCGACTAGCGGGATACACAGATACGCAGTATTTT.

The chain links TRBV5-1 to TRBJ2-7, with 7 bases lining up with TRBD2. The trim removed 7 bases at V and 5 bases at J, leaving 6 bases unmatched. CDR3 size: 12 residues. Per germline, CDR1 SGHRS and CDR2 YFSETQ. The CDR3 loop is CASGRTSDEQYF. CDR3 in DNA: TGCGCCAGCGGCCGTACTAGCGACGAGCAGTACTTC.

The V and J genes are TRBV30 and TRBJ1-1; maybe TRBD1 (5 bases). CDR1 and CDR2 (germline): GTSNPN, SVGIG (reference sequence). The CDR3 sequence is 13 residues long. Trimming stripped 2 bases from V and 6 bases from J, with 13 bases between. The CDR3 reads CAWSPTLGAEAFF. For the CDR3, the DNA is TGTGCCTGGAGTCCCACTTTAGGGGCTGAAGCTTTCTTT.

V is TRBV6-4 and J is TRBJ2-6; D possibly corresponds to TRBD2 (6 bases). The CDR3 is 16 residues long. Germline CDR1 and CDR2: MRHNA and SNTAGT. Trimming took off 3 bases at V and 1 base at J, with 10 bases between the two ends. CDR3 nucleotide sequence: TGTGCCAGCAGTGAGGAGGGAAGTTCTGGGGCCAACGTCCTGACTTTC. It is translated as CASSEEGSSGANVLTF.

The chain couples TRBV5-8 to TRBJ2-7; no clear D gene. The ends were cut back, 2 bases at V and 0 bases at J, with 9 bases in the middle. Germline CDR1 reads SGHTS; CDR2 reads YDEGEE. This CDR3 has 14 residues. This CDR3 is CASSFASTSYEQYF. In nucleotides, the CDR3 is TGTGCCAGCAGCTTCGCCAGTACCTCCTACGAGCAGTACTTC.

The chain joins TRBV6-5 to TRBJ2-3; tentatively, D is TRBD2 (6 bases). The CDR3 sequence is 12 residues long. CDR1 and CDR2 from the germline V gene are MNHEY and SVGAGI. V was cut by 9 bases and J by 5 bases, with 12 bases left in between. This CDR3 is CASTGVRDTQYF. CDR3 DNA: TGTGCCAGTACGGGGGTAAGAGATACGCAGTATTTT.

The chain is built from TRBV4-1 and TRBJ1-5; a weak D match, TRBD1 (6 bases). Germline CDR1 MGHRA, CDR2 YSYEKL. The V end lost 1 base, the J end lost 7 bases, and 11 bases lay between the germline ends. This CDR3 has 14 amino acids. CDR3 amino acids: CASSQGRQGQPQHF. Here the CDR3 DNA reads TGCGCCAGCAGCCAAGGGCGCCAGGGGCAGCCCCAGCATTTT.

The V gene is TRBV6-5, the J gene TRBJ1-2; no clear D gene. Germline CDR1 MNHEY, CDR2 SVGAGI. Trimming removed 0 bases at V and 8 bases at J, with 19 bases between. This CDR3 has 16 residues. The CDR3 sequence: CASSYSTGEYSWGYTF. The DNA for the CDR3 is TGTGCCAGCAGTTACTCGACCGGGGAATACTCGTGGGGCTACACCTTC.

The chain has TRBV7-8 and TRBJ2-1; 9 bases map to TRBD1. V was clipped by 6 bases and J by 4 bases; unmatched bases: 13. This CDR3 is built from 17 residues. The germline V gene encodes CDR1 SGHVS and CDR2 FQNEAQ. For the CDR3, the DNA is TGTGCCAGCAGTTATAAACCGGGACAGGGCCTTTACAATGAGCAGTTCTTC. Its protein product is CASSYKPGQGLYNEQFF.

This chain's CDR3 is CASSLGSGKTTNEKLFF. As DNA, the CDR3 is TGTGCCAGCAGCTTGGGGAGCGGAAAAACAACTAATGAAAAACTGTTTTTT. This rearrangement joins TRBV5-4 to TRBJ1-4; no clear D gene. Germline values: CDR1 SGHNT, CDR2 YYREEE (reference sequence). This CDR3 has 17 amino acids. With 0 bases removed from V and 0 bases from J, the gap between germline ends came to 12 bases. Using reference TRBV5-4 and TRBJ1-4 for the parts outside the CDR3, the full variable domain is ETGVTQSPTHLIKTRGQQVTLRCSSQSGHNTVSWYQQALGQGPQFIFQYYREEENGRGNFPPRFSGLQFPNYSSELNVNALELDDSALYLCASSLGSGKTTNEKLFFGSGTQLSVL.

For this clone: A junction end diverges from the germline sequence, so it may reflect a read error. The V gene is TRBV2, the J gene TRBJ2-3; TRBD1 matches 10 bases. This CDR3 spans 15 amino acids. Germline CDR1 and CDR2: SNHLY and FYNNEI. CDR3 DNA: TGTGCCAGCAGTGAGGGACAGGGGATGGCAGATACGCGGTATTTT. As protein: CASSEGQGMADTRYF. The variable domain in full, with the rest retrieved from reference TRBV2 and TRBJ2-3, is EPEVTQTPSHQVTQMGQEVILRCVPISNHLYFYWYRQILGQKVEFLVSFYNNEISEKSEIFDDQFSVERPDGSNFTLKIRSTKLEDSAMYFCASSEGQGMADTRYFGPGTRLTVL.

The table lists this clone with a count of one. CDR3 nucleotides: TGTGCCAGCAGCAGCGGGGCGGCCTCCTACAATGAGCAGTTCTTC. Its translation is CASSSGAASYNEQFF. The rearrangement links TRBV11-2 to TRBJ2-1; 7 bases are shared with TRBD2. The CDR3 loop spans 15 amino acids. Germline V gives CDR1 SGHAT, CDR2 FQNNGV. The trim removed 5 bases at V and 0 bases at J, leaving 4 bases unmatched.

This chain joins TRBV19 and TRBJ1-5; 9 bases align to TRBD1. V shed 7 bases, J shed 3 bases, and the junction held 10 bases outside the gene matches. CDR3 size: 16 residues. CDR1 LNHDA and CDR2 SQIVND come from the germline V gene (reference sequence). CDR3 sequence (DNA): TGTGCCAGTACCCCTACAGGGGGCTCCGTCAATCAGCCCCAGCATTTT. Translated, it gives CASTPTGGSVNQPQHF.

This chain uses TRBV7-9 with TRBJ2-1, with 7 nucleotides matching TRBD1. The V gene end was trimmed by 5 bases and the J gene end by 6 bases; junction bases not matched to a gene: 13. This CDR3 comprises 16 residues. Germline V gene sequence: CDR1 SEHNR, CDR2 FQNEAQ (reference sequence). In DNA form, the CDR3 reads TGTGCCAGCAGCCCGCGATCGACAGGGCTGGGCAATGAGCAGTTCTTC. This gives the protein CASSPRSTGLGNEQFF.

Concerning this clone: Germline is not matched at one junction end, which may reflect a read error. This sample also contains other DNA sequences that code for the same CDR3. This rearrangement joins TRBV30 to TRBJ1-3; 8 bases match TRBD1. CDR1 and CDR2 from the germline V gene are GTSNPN and SVGIG (reference sequence). The CDR3 loop spans 14 amino acids. The CDR3 DNA reads as TGTGCCTGGGCACAGGGGGTCGGTGGAAACACCATATACTTT. Protein sequence: CAWAQGVGGNTIYF.

V is TRBV4-2 and J is TRBJ1-1; D ambiguous. V dropped 2 bases and J dropped 7 bases, with 14 bases sitting between them. Looked up from germline, CDR1 is LGHNA and CDR2 is YNFKEQ. The CDR3 is 14 amino acids. The CDR3 region is CASSQSRQVLEAFF. Written as DNA, the CDR3 is TGTGCCAGCAGCCAAAGTAGGCAGGTCCTTGAAGCTTTCTTT.

The V and J genes are TRBV5-6 and TRBJ1-4, with TRBD1 identical over 7 bases. V trimming: 6 bases; J trimming: 7 bases; junction bases outside the gene matches: 9. The CDR3 contains 14 residues. Germline assignment: CDR1 SGHDT and CDR2 YYEEEE. The CDR3 coding sequence is TGTGCCAGCAACACAGGGGACCTGACTGAAAAACTGTTTTTT. It codes for CASNTGDLTEKLFF.

The chain carries TRBV27 and TRBJ2-5; the D gene is possibly TRBD1 (5 bases). The CDR3 length is 13 residues. V dropped 3 bases and J dropped 7 bases, with 12 bases sitting between them. Germline CDR1 MNHEY, CDR2 SMNVEV (reference sequence). The CDR3 region is CASSFDSAVTQYF. For the CDR3, the DNA is TGTGCCAGCAGTTTCGACAGCGCGGTGACCCAGTACTTC.